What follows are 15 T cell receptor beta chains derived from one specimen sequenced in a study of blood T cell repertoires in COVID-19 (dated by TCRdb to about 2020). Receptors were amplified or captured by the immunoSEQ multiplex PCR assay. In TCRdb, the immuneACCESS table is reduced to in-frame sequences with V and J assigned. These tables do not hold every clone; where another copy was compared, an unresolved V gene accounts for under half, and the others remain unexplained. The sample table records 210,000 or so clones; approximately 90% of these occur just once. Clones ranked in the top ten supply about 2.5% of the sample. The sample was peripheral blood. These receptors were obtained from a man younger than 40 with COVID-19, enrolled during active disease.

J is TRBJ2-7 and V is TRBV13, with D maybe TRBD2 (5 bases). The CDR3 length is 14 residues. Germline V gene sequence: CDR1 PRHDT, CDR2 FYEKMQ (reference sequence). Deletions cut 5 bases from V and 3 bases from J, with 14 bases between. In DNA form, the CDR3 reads TGTGCCAGCAGCGCCCAGGAGGATCGCTACGAGCAGTACTTC. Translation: CASSAQEDRYEQYF.

CDR3 sequence reads: CASSPGQGWNEQYF. CDR3 DNA sequence: TGTGCCAGCAGCCCCGGACAGGGGTGGAACGAGCAGTACTTC. This chain uses TRBV7-8 with TRBJ2-7; 9 bases align to TRBD1. The junction had 7 bases not matched to a gene; V was cut back by 5 bases and J by 5 bases. Germline CDR1 and CDR2: SGHVS and FQNEAQ. The CDR3 is 14 amino acids.

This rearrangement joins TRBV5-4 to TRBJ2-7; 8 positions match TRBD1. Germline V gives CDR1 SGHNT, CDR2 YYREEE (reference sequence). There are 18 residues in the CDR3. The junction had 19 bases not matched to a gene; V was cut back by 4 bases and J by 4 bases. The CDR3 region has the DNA TGTGCCAGCAGCCTCCCGGTGGGTTCGGCAGGGGGCTCGTACGAGCAGTACTTC. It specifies CASSLPVGSAGGSYEQYF.

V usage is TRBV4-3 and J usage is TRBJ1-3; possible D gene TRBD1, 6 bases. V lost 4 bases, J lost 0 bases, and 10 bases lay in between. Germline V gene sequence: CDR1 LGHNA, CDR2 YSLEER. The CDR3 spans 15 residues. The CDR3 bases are TGCGCCAGCAGCCGAGACAGGATCTCTGGAAACACCATATATTTT. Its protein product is CASSRDRISGNTIYF.

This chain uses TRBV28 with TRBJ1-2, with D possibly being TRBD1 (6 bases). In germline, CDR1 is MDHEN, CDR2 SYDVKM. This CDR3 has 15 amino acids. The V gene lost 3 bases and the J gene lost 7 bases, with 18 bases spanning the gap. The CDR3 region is CASSLSGPGVLGYTF. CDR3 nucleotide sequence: TGTGCCAGCAGTTTGTCCGGGCCAGGGGTACTTGGCTACACCTTC.

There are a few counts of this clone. This CDR3 reads CASSSRYPGNTIYF. CDR3 DNA sequence: TGCGCCAGCAGCTCCCGGTATCCTGGAAACACCATATATTTT. The V and J genes are TRBV5-1 and TRBJ1-3; D is ambiguous. In germline, CDR1 is SGHRS, CDR2 YFSETQ. The CDR3 consists of 14 residues. Trimming took off 3 bases at V and 2 bases at J, with 9 bases between the two ends.

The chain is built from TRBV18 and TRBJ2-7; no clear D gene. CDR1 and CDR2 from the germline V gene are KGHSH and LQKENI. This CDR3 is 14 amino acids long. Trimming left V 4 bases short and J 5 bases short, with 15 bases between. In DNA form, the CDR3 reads TGTGCCAGCTCACGGTCCGTTGAGGCGGACGAGCAGTACTTC. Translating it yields CASSRSVEADEQYF.

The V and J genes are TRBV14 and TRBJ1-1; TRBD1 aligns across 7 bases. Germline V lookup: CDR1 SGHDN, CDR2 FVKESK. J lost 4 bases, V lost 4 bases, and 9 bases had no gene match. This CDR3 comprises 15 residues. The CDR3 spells CASSPPGTVFTEAFF. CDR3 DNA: TGTGCCAGCAGCCCTCCCGGGACAGTTTTCACTGAAGCTTTCTTT.

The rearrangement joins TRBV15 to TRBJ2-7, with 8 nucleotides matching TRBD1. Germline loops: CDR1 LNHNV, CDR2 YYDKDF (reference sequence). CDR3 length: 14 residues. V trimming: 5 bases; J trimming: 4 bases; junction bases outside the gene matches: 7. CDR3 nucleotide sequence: TGTGCCACCAGCCCACGGACAGGGTCATACGAGCAGTACTTC. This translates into CATSPRTGSYEQYF.

CDR3 nucleotides: TGTGCCAGCAGCCATGCCGGGACAGGGAGAAACGAGCAGTACTTC. It codes for CASSHAGTGRNEQYF. This sequence joins TRBV4-2 and TRBJ2-7; 9 positions match TRBD1. The ends lost 3 bases at V and 5 bases at J; junction bases unmatched: 8. CDR1 and CDR2 (germline): LGHNA, YNFKEQ. The CDR3 runs to 15 residues.

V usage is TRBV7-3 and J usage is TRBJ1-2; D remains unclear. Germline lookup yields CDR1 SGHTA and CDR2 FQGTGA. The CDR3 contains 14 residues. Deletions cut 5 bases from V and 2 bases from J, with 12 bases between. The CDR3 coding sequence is TGTGCCAGCAGCCTCGGACTGTCAAACTATGGCTACACCTTC. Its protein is CASSLGLSNYGYTF. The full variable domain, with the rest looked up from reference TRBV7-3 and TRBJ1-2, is GAGVSQTPSNKVTEKGKYVELRCDPISGHTALYWYRQSLGQGPEFLIYFQGTGAADDSGLPNDRFFAVRPEGSVSTLKIQRTERGDSAVYLCASSLGLSNYGYTFGSGTRLTVV.

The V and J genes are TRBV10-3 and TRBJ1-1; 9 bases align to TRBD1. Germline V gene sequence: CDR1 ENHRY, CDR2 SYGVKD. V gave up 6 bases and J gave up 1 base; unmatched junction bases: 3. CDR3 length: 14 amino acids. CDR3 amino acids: CAIRGTGPNTEAFF. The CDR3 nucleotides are TGTGCCATCAGGGGGACAGGGCCGAACACTGAAGCTTTCTTT.

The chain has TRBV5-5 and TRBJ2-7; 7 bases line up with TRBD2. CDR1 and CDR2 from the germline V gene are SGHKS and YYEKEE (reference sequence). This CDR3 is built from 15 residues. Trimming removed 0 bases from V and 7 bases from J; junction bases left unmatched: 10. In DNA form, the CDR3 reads TGTGCCAGCAGCTTGGTCCTAGCGGACCTCCTTGAGCAGTACTTC. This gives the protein CASSLVLADLLEQYF.

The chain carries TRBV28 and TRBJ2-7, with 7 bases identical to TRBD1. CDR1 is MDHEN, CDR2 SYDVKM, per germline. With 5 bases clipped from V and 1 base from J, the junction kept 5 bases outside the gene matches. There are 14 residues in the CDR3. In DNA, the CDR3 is TGTGCCAGCAGTCTCCCGGGACAGTCCTACGAGCAGTACTTC. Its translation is CASSLPGQSYEQYF.

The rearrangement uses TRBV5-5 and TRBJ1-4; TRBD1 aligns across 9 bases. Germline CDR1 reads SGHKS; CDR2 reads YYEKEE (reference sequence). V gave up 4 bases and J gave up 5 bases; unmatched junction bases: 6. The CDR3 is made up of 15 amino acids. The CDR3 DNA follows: TGTGCCAGCAGCCCGCACAGGGGGCTGAATGAAAAACTGTTTTTT. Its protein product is CASSPHRGLNEKLFF.